The 21 T cell receptor beta chains below come from one sample, sequenced in a study of post-analysis software for immune sequencing data. Whole-study results and caveats: A handful of TRBV segments, including TRBV5-6, TRBV5-1 and TRBV20-1, were more frequent in patients than controls.

Their antigens are not known. Unique molecular identifiers were carried by the TCR beta cDNA libraries. From the PCR reads, TCRdb called clonotypes with MiXCR, one entry per CDR3 protein. This table has under 200,000 distinct CDR3 sequences, 29% appearing once. Specimen: blood. The receptors derive from a girl aged 2 to 17 with multiple sclerosis.

This clonotype was observed many times. The chain recombines TRBV20-1 with TRBJ2-3, with 10 positions matching TRBD2. Per the germline V gene, CDR1 is DFQATT and CDR2 is SNEGSKA (reference sequence). The CDR3 loop spans 18 amino acids. V lost 0 bases and J lost 0; bases outside the gene matches: 9. The CDR3 region has the DNA TGCAGTGCTAGAGATGGGACTAGCGCGTTTTCTAGCACAGATACGCAGTATTTT. Translation gives CSARDGTSAFSSTDTQYF.

The chain employs TRBV5-6 and TRBJ1-2; no clear D gene. The V end was cut by 1 base, the J end by 4 bases, with 11 bases between. CDR3 length: 14 residues. Germline CDR1 SGHDT, CDR2 YYEEEE. The CDR3 nucleotides are TGTGCCAGCAGCTTGCGCCGTGCTTCCTATGGCTACACCTTC. It yields the protein CASSLRRASYGYTF.

On this clonotype: With a much larger clone just one base away, this may be a read error. This chain links TRBV20-1 with TRBJ2-1; 9 bases align to TRBD2. CDR1 and CDR2 (germline): DFQATT, SNEGSKA (reference sequence). V dropped 6 bases and J dropped 9; count of bases not matched to a gene: 18. This CDR3 is 16 amino acids long. CDR3 sequence: CSARPGRAGGMAEQFF. The CDR3 bases are TGCAGTGCCCGCCCAGGACGAGCGGGAGGTATGGCTGAGCAGTTCTTC.

The J gene is TRBJ2-2, the V gene TRBV12-3 or TRBV12-4; tentatively, D is TRBD1 (6 bases). The CDR3 contains 14 residues. With 8 bases removed from V and 6 bases from J, the gap between germline ends came to 16 bases. CDR3 sequence reads: CASRTAMGAGELFF. The CDR3 DNA reads TGTGCCAGCCGGACAGCGATGGGTGCCGGGGAGCTGTTTTTT.

Comment on this clonotype: At one boundary the junction diverges from the germline segment, which might be a read error. The V call is TRBV29-1, the J call TRBJ1-2, with D possibly being TRBD1 (5 bases). Germline lookup yields CDR1 SQVTM and CDR2 ANQGSEA. The CDR3 is 12 amino acids. CDR3 in DNA: TGCAGCGGTGAAGGCGGGGCGAGAGGCTACACCTTC. Protein sequence: CSGEGGARGYTF.

In its sample, this clonotype was seen a few times. The chain employs TRBV15 and TRBJ1-6, with D perhaps TRBD1 (5 bases). Per germline, CDR1 LNHNV and CDR2 YYDKDF (reference sequence). This CDR3 is built from 16 residues. Trimming stripped 0 bases from V and 7 bases from J, with 13 bases between. The CDR3 reads CATSREGELKNSPLHF. CDR3 in DNA: TGTGCCACCAGCAGAGAAGGGGAACTTAAGAATTCACCCCTCCACTTT. Using reference TRBV15 and TRBJ1-6 for the parts outside the CDR3, the full variable domain is DAMVIQNPRYQVTQFGKPVTLSCSQTLNHNVMYWYQQKSSQAPKLLFHYYDKDFNNEADTPDNFQSRRPNTSFCFLDIRSPGLGDTAMYLCATSREGELKNSPLHFGNGTRLTVT.

The chain uses TRBV5-1 and TRBJ2-1; D is ambiguous. Germline values: CDR1 SGHRS, CDR2 YFSETQ. CDR3 length: 16 amino acids. The V gene lost 1 base and the J gene lost 1 base, with 12 bases spanning the gap. The CDR3 nucleotides read TGCGCCAGCAGCTTGAACCCGGTGGTATCCTACAATGAGCAGTTCTTC. Residues: CASSLNPVVSYNEQFF. Full variable domain (missing parts from reference TRBV5-1 and TRBJ2-1): KAGVTQTPRYLIKTRGQQVTLSCSPISGHRSVSWYQQTPGQGLQFLFEYFSETQRNKGNFPGRFSGRQFSNSRSEMNVSTLELGDSALYLCASSLNPVVSYNEQFFGPGTRLTVL.

This clonotype occurred many times. This CDR3 reads CASSEWGHLSQPQHF. CDR3 bases: TGTGCCAGCAGTGAGTGGGGTCATTTGAGTCAGCCCCAGCATTTT. The V and J genes are TRBV2 and TRBJ1-5, with D unclear. The V gene lost 3 bases and the J gene lost 6 bases, with 15 bases spanning the gap. From germline, CDR1 is SNHLY and CDR2 FYNNEI. The CDR3 consists of 15 residues.

This chain uses TRBV14 with TRBJ1-2, with TRBD1 identical over 7 bases. CDR3 length equals 15 residues. Germline assignment: CDR1 SGHDN and CDR2 FVKESK. J gave up 4 bases and V 3 bases, and 8 bases lay outside the gene matches. The CDR3 is CASSQKLTGSYGYTF. CDR3 coding DNA: TGTGCCAGCAGCCAGAAACTGACAGGGAGCTATGGCTACACCTTC.

This clonotype was counted a single time. This likely came from a read error, as a far larger clone is one base away. The chain employs TRBV12-3 or TRBV12-4 and TRBJ2-7; 7 bases line up with TRBD2. The CDR3 is 14 residues long. CDR3 residues: CAGSLTGGSYEQYF. The CDR3 DNA follows: TGTGCCGGCAGTTTAACGGGAGGTTCCTACGAGCAGTACTTC.

The CDR3 loop reads CSVGTGNTGELFF. The CDR3 coding sequence is TGCAGCGTCGGGACAGGGAACACCGGGGAGCTGTTTTTT. This rearrangement joins TRBV29-1 to TRBJ2-2; the match to TRBD1 covers 8 bases. The CDR3 is made up of 13 amino acids. With 6 bases clipped from V and 1 base from J, the junction kept 1 base outside the gene matches. Germline loops: CDR1 SQVTM, CDR2 ANQGSEA.

With respect to this clonotype: The germline gene is not matched at one end of the junction; a read error may be the cause. The genes are TRBV7-2 and TRBJ2-1; 8 bases are a match to TRBD2. The length of the CDR3 is 14 residues. The germline V gene encodes CDR1 SGHTA and CDR2 FQGNSA. The CDR3 here is CASSFPAGANEQFF. In nucleotides, the CDR3 is TGTGCCAGTAGCTTTCCAGCGGGAGCCAATGAGCAGTTCTTC.

The table lists this clonotype with many counts. V is TRBV27 and J is TRBJ1-6; TRBD1 matches at 8 bases. From germline, CDR1 is MNHEY and CDR2 SMNVEV (reference sequence). The CDR3 runs 14 residues. Germline trimming cut 7 bases from V and 8 bases from J; bases unmatched to any gene: 7. The CDR3 here is CASKPDRGDSPLHF. The DNA of the CDR3 is TGTGCCAGCAAACCCGACAGGGGTGATTCACCCCTCCACTTT.

This clonotype showed up just a few times. V gene TRBV9 combines with J gene TRBJ1-1; D is possibly TRBD1 (5 bases). The CDR3 length is 15 residues. Between the trimmed V and J ends, which lost 4 bases and 1 base, there was a span of 14 bases. Germline CDR1 is SGDLS and CDR2 is YYNGEE. The CDR3 bases are TGTGCCAGCAGCACCCGGACGGGGGGGAACACTGAAGCTTTCTTT. Encoded protein: CASSTRTGGNTEAFF.

This rearrangement joins TRBV10-2 to TRBJ1-2; a weak D match, TRBD1 (6 bases). V was clipped by 7 bases and J by 8 bases, with 11 bases between them. The CDR3 is 11 residues long. Germline V gives CDR1 WSHSY, CDR2 SAAADI. The CDR3 protein is CASMEGDGYTF. As DNA, the CDR3 is TGCGCCAGCATGGAGGGGGACGGCTACACCTTC.

This clonotype was observed at least ten times. The genes are TRBV20-1 and TRBJ2-1, with D hard to call. V was cut by 2 bases and J by 3 bases, with 8 bases left in between. The CDR3 has 13 amino acids. Looked up from germline, CDR1 is DFQATT and CDR2 is SNEGSKA (reference sequence). CDR3 protein: CSARQVGYNEQFF. DNA of the CDR3: TGCAGTGCTAGACAAGTGGGCTACAATGAGCAGTTCTTC.

This clonotype was counted many times. The rearrangement joins TRBV7-2 to TRBJ2-7, with D possibly TRBD2 on 6 matching bases. CDR3 length equals 15 residues. The V end was cut by 2 bases, the J end by 2 bases, with 13 bases between. Germline values: CDR1 SGHTA, CDR2 FQGNSA. DNA for the CDR3: TGTGCCAGCAGCTTAAGGGTGGCGGGGCCCTACGAGCAGTACTTC. Translating gives CASSLRVAGPYEQYF.

This rearrangement joins TRBV7-9 to TRBJ1-1; 7 bases are a match to TRBD1. This CDR3 is 14 amino acids long. The V and J ends lost 5 bases and 5 bases, in that order; junction bases with no gene match: 8. From germline, CDR1 is SEHNR and CDR2 FQNEAQ (reference sequence). The DNA for the CDR3 is TGTGCCAGCAGCCAGGGGGATTCGGGAACTGAAGCTTTCTTT. Protein sequence: CASSQGDSGTEAFF.

The chain has TRBV20-1 and TRBJ1-1, with a weak D call TRBD1 (5 bases). Germline assignment: CDR1 DFQATT and CDR2 SNEGSKA (reference sequence). The CDR3 has 12 residues. The V end was cut by 2 bases, the J end by 4 bases, with 8 bases between. This CDR3 reads CSARSGATEAFF. CDR3 sequence (DNA): TGCAGTGCTAGAAGCGGGGCCACTGAAGCTTTCTTT.

The genes are TRBV6-2 or TRBV6-3 and TRBJ2-1; tentatively, D is TRBD2 (5 bases). Per germline, CDR1 MNHEY and CDR2 SVGEGT. V was pared by 2 bases and J by 3 bases, with 11 bases between. This CDR3 has 15 amino acids. The CDR3: CASSYPGIVYNEQFF. CDR3 nucleotide sequence: TGTGCCAGCAGTTACCCGGGGATCGTCTACAATGAGCAGTTCTTC.

This clonotype was seen ten or more times. The rearrangement uses TRBV29-1 and TRBJ2-1; 10 positions match TRBD2. The trim removed 6 bases at V and 8 bases at J, leaving 16 bases unmatched. This CDR3 comprises 16 residues. Looked up from germline, CDR1 is SQVTM and CDR2 is ANQGSEA. The CDR3: CSVRGWLASGSYEQFF. CDR3 bases: TGCAGCGTCAGGGGGTGGTTGGCTAGCGGGAGCTATGAGCAGTTCTTC.